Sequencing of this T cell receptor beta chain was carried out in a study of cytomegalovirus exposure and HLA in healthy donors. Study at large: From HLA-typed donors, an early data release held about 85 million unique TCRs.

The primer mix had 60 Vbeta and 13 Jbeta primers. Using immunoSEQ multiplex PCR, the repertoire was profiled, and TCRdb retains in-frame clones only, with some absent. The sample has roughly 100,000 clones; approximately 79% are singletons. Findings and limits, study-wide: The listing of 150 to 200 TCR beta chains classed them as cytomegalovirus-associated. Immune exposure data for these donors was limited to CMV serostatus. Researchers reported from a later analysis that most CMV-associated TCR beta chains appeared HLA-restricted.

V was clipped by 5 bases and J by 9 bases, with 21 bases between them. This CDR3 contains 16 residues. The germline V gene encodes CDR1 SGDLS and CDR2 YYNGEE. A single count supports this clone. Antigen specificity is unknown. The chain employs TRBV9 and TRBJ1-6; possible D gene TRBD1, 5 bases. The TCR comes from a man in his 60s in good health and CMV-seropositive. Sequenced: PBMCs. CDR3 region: CASSMQITGTGSPLHF. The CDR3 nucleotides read TGTGCCAGCAGTATGCAAATAACAGGCACGGGTTCACCCCTCCACTTT.